The clone carrying this TCR beta chain has just one count. Germline and junction disagree at one end, which may indicate a read error. These data originate in a study of blood T cells in healthy people across ages. Then a second PCR, running roughly 7 to 11 cycles, was carried out with a sample-barcoded 5' primer and a J-beta primer mix. TCRdb itself ran the 5' RACE reads through MiXCR, one entry per CDR3 protein. The sample carries over 1,200,000 distinct CDR3 sequences, almost 60% recorded once. Germline loops: CDR1 DFQATT, CDR2 SNEGSKA (reference sequence). The CDR3 spans 12 residues. Each donor gave roughly 9.1 milliliters of peripheral blood. Per sample, at least 5 micrograms of total RNA were extracted.

J is TRBJ2-4 and V is TRBV20-1; tentative D call: TRBD1 (5 bases). The DNA end favors TRBJ2-7, so the J call may be wrong. Sequencing was done on a sample of blood. This sequence was found in a man aged 18 to 35 in good health. DNA of the CDR3: TGCAGCGCTAGTCTCAGGGCCTACGAGCAGTACTTC. Protein: CSASLRAYEQYF.